This T cell receptor beta chain originates from a study of Ad26.COV2.S vaccination and SARS-CoV-2 variants. Broader study findings: People who got the vaccine had more spike-specific TCR breadth than people who got placebo. Following vaccination, spike-specific CD8+ and CD4+ T cell responses reportedly exhibited substantial breadth. Analyses of TCR breadth and depth may have underestimated total T cell responses.

The CDR3 runs 14 residues. The germline V gene encodes CDR1 SGHRS and CDR2 YFSETQ. The V gene end was trimmed by 4 bases and the J gene end by 5 bases; junction bases not matched to a gene: 6. As regards this clone: The antigen remains undetermined.

The assay was immunoSEQ multiplex PCR, and TCRdb's table has in-frame clones only and misses some. Of 300,000 to 400,000 clones listed, about 91% are singletons. The specimen comprised peripheral blood, sampled after recovery from COVID-19. This sequence was found in a human donor who had recovered from COVID-19. The chain couples TRBV5-1 to TRBJ2-7, with 10 nucleotides matching TRBD1. For the CDR3, the DNA is TGCGCCAGCAGCCCCCGGGACAGGGGCGACGAGCAGTACTTC. This encodes CASSPRDRGDEQYF.